The rows below give T cell receptor beta chains drawn from one sample of a study of beta chain features in type 1 diabetes. Clones were sequenced by immunoSEQ multiplex PCR, and TCRdb holds only the in-frame ones, with some missing. The table has some 400,000 clones, roughly 15% seen once; the top ten hold 0.019%. What was sequenced was naive CD4+ T cells from blood. Source of these receptors: a woman aged 18-35 years in good health. CDR3s include the opening cysteine and the closing phenylalanine or tryptophan. D genes are given only for firm matches. Rows give clone size only sometimes, using once, few, many, or a class for an expanded clone.

j_gene,v_gene,abundance,d_gene,CDR3aa,CDR3nt
TRBJ2-7,TRBV6-5,-,-,CASSYLTKQYF,TGTGCCAGCAGTTACCTGACTAAACAGTACTTC
TRBJ2-3,TRBV9,-,-,CASSPRLPSNTQYF,TGTGCCAGCAGCCCCCGACTACCCTCTAATACGCAGTATTTT
TRBJ1-2,TRBV27,-,TRBD1,CASSRSGTGNGYTF,TGTGCCAGCAGCCGATCCGGGACAGGGAATGGCTACACCTTC
TRBJ2-1,TRBV29-1,few,TRBD2,CSVESVAGGLEQFF,TGCAGCGTTGAATCGGTAGCGGGAGGGCTGGAGCAGTTCTTC
TRBJ2-1,TRBV11-1,few,-,CASSSRGSSSYNEQFF,TGTGCCAGCAGCTCCAGGGGTTCCAGCTCCTACAATGAGCAGTTCTTC
TRBJ2-3,TRBV7-2,few,-,CASSLEGSATDTQYF,TGTGCCAGCAGCTTAGAAGGCAGCGCCACAGATACGCAGTATTTT
TRBJ1-5,TRBV30,-,-,CAWSAETASNQPQHF,TGTGCCTGGAGTGCCGAGACAGCGAGCAATCAGCCCCAGCATTTT
TRBJ2-1,TRBV11-2,-,TRBD2,CASSSRLAGGPNEQFF,TGTGCCAGCAGCTCCAGACTAGCGGGAGGTCCCAATGAGCAGTTCTTC
TRBJ2-2,TRBV28,few,TRBD2,CASSHTSGRANTGELFF,TGTGCCAGCAGTCATACTAGCGGGAGGGCGAACACCGGGGAGCTGTTTTTT
TRBJ2-1,TRBV14,-,-,CASSHMSVANSKQFF,TGTGCCAGCAGCCACATGAGTGTGGCCAACAGTAAGCAGTTCTTC
TRBJ1-1,TRBV30,few,-,CAWSAGQMTEAFF,TGTGCCTGGAGTGCTGGACAGATGACTGAAGCTTTCTTT
TRBJ1-1,TRBV7-2,-,-,CASSLSRQETEAFF,TGTGCCAGCAGCCTAAGTCGACAGGAGACTGAAGCTTTCTTT
TRBJ2-3,TRBV5-4,few,TRBD2,CASSSGGSTDTQYF,TGTGCCAGCAGCTCGGGAGGTAGCACAGATACGCAGTATTTT
TRBJ1-5,TRBV7-9,-,-,CASSLVGGPDQPQHF,TGTGCCAGCAGCTTAGTTGGGGGCCCCGATCAGCCCCAGCATTTT
TRBJ1-1,TRBV9,few,-,CASSVAWGLQNTEAFF,TGTGCCAGCAGCGTAGCTTGGGGACTCCAGAACACTGAAGCTTTCTTT
TRBJ1-4,TRBV7-6,-,-,CASSPYPVRTNEKLFF,TGTGCCAGCAGCCCTTATCCCGTGCGGACTAATGAAAAACTGTTTTTT
TRBJ2-7,TRBV9,few,-,CASSRGGYEQYF,TGTGCCAGCAGCAGGGGCGGATACGAGCAGTACTTC
TRBJ2-1,TRBV11-2,few,TRBD1,CASSPRAGTGSYNEQFF,TGTGCCAGCAGCCCCCGAGCCGGGACAGGGTCCTACAATGAGCAGTTCTTC
TRBJ2-1,TRBV15,-,-,CATSRVAVYNEQFF,TGTGCCACCAGCAGAGTGGCTGTATACAATGAGCAGTTCTTC
TRBJ1-5,TRBV19,-,-,CASSPSGGGSNQPQHF,TGTGCCAGTAGTCCCTCGGGGGGCGGTAGCAATCAGCCCCAGCATTTT
TRBJ1-2,TRBV11-2,-,TRBD1,CASSVTGAGSYGYTF,TGTGCCAGCAGCGTAACAGGGGCAGGTAGCTATGGCTACACCTTC
TRBJ2-5,TRBV7-2,-,TRBD2,CASSLVASGRETQYF,TGTGCCAGCAGCTTAGTCGCTAGCGGGAGAGAGACCCAGTACTTC
TRBJ2-5,TRBV19,few,-,CASSFLTKETQYF,TGTGCCAGTAGTTTCCTCACTAAAGAGACCCAGTACTTC
TRBJ2-2,TRBV5-8,few,-,CASSKGGTSRDTGELFF,TGTGCCAGCAGCAAAGGAGGGACGAGCCGCGATACCGGGGAGCTGTTTTTT
TRBJ2-2,TRBV7-2,-,TRBD1,CASSLQGVLAGELFF,TGTGCCAGCAGTTTACAGGGGGTTTTAGCCGGGGAGCTGTTTTTT
TRBJ2-1,TRBV28,-,-,CASIGFSSYNEQFF,TGTGCCAGCATCGGGTTTAGCTCCTACAATGAGCAGTTCTTC
TRBJ2-7,TRBV27,-,-,CASSLSRGTSYEQYF,TGTGCCAGCAGTTTATCTAGGGGGACGTCCTACGAGCAGTACTTC
TRBJ2-5,TRBV15,-,TRBD2,CATSEVLAGVGETQYF,TGTGCCACCAGCGAGGTACTAGCGGGAGTGGGGGAGACCCAGTACTTC
TRBJ1-2,TRBV30,few,-,CAWSVLYGYTF,TGTGCCTGGAGTGTACTTTATGGCTACACCTTC
TRBJ2-3,TRBV5-1,few,TRBD2,CASSSAGTTDTQYF,TGCGCCAGCAGTTCAGCGGGGACCACAGATACGCAGTATTTT
TRBJ2-2,TRBV5-4,few,-,CASSLTRGNTGELFF,TGTGCCAGCAGCCTCACCCGGGGGAACACCGGGGAGCTGTTTTTT
TRBJ1-3,TRBV14,few,-,CASSPQGTAGNTIYF,TGTGCCAGCAGCCCACAGGGTACGGCTGGAAACACCATATATTTT
TRBJ2-1,TRBV5-6,-,-,CASSFRSSYNEQFF,TGTGCCAGCAGCTTCAGATCTTCCTACAATGAGCAGTTCTTC
TRBJ1-4,TRBV30,few,TRBD1,CAWRTGTGNEKLFF,TGTGCCTGGAGGACCGGGACAGGGAATGAAAAACTGTTTTTT
TRBJ1-5,TRBV7-2,-,-,CASSLVGQNNQPQHF,TGTGCCAGCAGCTTAGTGGGGCAGAATAATCAGCCCCAGCATTTT
TRBJ1-1,TRBV18,few,TRBD1,CASSPKDRRNTEAFF,TGTGCCAGCTCACCTAAGGACAGGAGAAACACTGAAGCTTTCTTT
TRBJ2-4,TRBV4-1,few,-,CASSQPLTGRKNIQYF,TGCGCCAGCAGCCAACCTCTGACAGGGAGGAAAAACATTCAGTACTTC
TRBJ1-5,TRBV7-9,few,TRBD1,CASSLAGGFQPQHF,TGTGCCAGCAGCTTAGCAGGGGGCTTCCAGCCCCAGCATTTT
TRBJ2-7,TRBV7-2,-,TRBD2,CASSWTSGSTYEQYF,TGTGCCAGCAGCTGGACTAGCGGGTCCACCTACGAGCAGTACTTC
TRBJ1-2,TRBV30,few,-,CAWTLPGGIYGYTF,TGTGCCTGGACCTTACCGGGGGGTATCTATGGCTACACCTTC
TRBJ2-1,TRBV6-4,-,TRBD2,CASSDSPSGRTNEQFF,TGTGCCAGCAGTGACTCGCCTAGCGGGAGAACGAATGAGCAGTTCTTC
TRBJ1-1,TRBV5-1,few,-,CASRYNTEAFF,TGCGCCTCGCGCTATAACACTGAAGCTTTCTTT
TRBJ2-6,TRBV9,few,TRBD1,CASSERTGKSGGANVLTF,TGTGCCAGCAGTGAGCGGACAGGGAAGTCTGGTGGGGCCAACGTCCTGACTTTC
TRBJ1-4,TRBV5-4,-,TRBD1,CASSSPTGQSNEKLFF,TGTGCCAGCAGCTCCCCAACGGGACAGTCTAATGAAAAACTGTTTTTT